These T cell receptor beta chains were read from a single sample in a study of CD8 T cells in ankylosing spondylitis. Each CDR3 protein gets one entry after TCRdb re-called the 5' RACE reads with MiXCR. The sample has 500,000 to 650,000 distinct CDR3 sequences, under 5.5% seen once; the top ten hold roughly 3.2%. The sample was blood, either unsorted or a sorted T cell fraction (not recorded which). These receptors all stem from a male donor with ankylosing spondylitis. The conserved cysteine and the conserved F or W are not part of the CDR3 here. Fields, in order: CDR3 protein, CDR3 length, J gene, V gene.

CDR3: SASRDNFWNIQY
length: 12
J: TRBJ2-4
V: TRBV20-1

CDR3: ATREAASYEQY
length: 11
J: TRBJ2-7
V: TRBV24-1

CDR3: ASSLDAGASTDTQY
length: 14
J: TRBJ2-3
V: TRBV5-1

CDR3: ASSLVSTGGETQY
length: 13
J: TRBJ2-5
V: TRBV7-2

CDR3: ASSAGTPTQETQY
length: 13
J: TRBJ2-5
V: TRBV5-1

CDR3: SARDWKSGGYT
length: 11
J: TRBJ1-2
V: TRBV20-1

CDR3: ASSPGQVNEKLF
length: 12
J: TRBJ1-4
V: TRBV6-1

CDR3: ASSPLGTGTYEQY
length: 13
J: TRBJ2-7
V: TRBV18

CDR3: SVGGRGLEQY
length: 10
J: TRBJ2-7
V: TRBV29-1

CDR3: ASSQGQGADQPQH
length: 13
J: TRBJ1-5
V: TRBV12-3/TRBV12-4

CDR3: SVDLPSRGTDTQY
length: 13
J: TRBJ2-3
V: TRBV29-1

CDR3: SADSGFQETQY
length: 11
J: TRBJ2-5
V: TRBV20-1

CDR3: SASSGGLPYEQY
length: 12
J: TRBJ2-7
V: TRBV20-1

CDR3: ASSLPGLAYNEQF
length: 13
J: TRBJ2-1
V: TRBV28

CDR3: ASSLWGSGGETQY
length: 13
J: TRBJ2-5
V: TRBV7-2

CDR3: SVIRGLAKNIQY
length: 12
J: TRBJ2-4
V: TRBV29-1

CDR3: ASRLGPSGDIQY
length: 12
J: TRBJ2-4
V: TRBV5-5

CDR3: ASSLGKLAGVSYNEQF
length: 16
J: TRBJ2-1
V: TRBV12-3/TRBV12-4

CDR3: ASRGLALEQF
length: 10
J: TRBJ2-1
V: TRBV7-9

CDR3: ASSQGLAAIAETQY
length: 14
J: TRBJ2-5
V: TRBV6-1

CDR3: ASSYYSGTAYEQY
length: 13
J: TRBJ2-7
V: TRBV6-2/TRBV6-3

CDR3: ASSVGSGGAGETQY
length: 14
J: TRBJ2-5
V: TRBV9

CDR3: ASSPNQETQY
length: 10
J: TRBJ2-5
V: TRBV7-9